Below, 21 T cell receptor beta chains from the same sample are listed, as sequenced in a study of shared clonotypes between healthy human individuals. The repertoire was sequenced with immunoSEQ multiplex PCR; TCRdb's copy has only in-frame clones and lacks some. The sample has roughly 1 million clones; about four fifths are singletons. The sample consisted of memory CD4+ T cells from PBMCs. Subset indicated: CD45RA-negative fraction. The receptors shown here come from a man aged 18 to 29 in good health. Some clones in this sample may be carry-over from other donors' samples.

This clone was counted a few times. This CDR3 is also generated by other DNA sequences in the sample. CDR3: CASSFRGLYGYTF. The CDR3 DNA reads TGTGCCAGCAGCTTTCGCGGCCTCTATGGCTACACCTTC. The rearrangement uses TRBV11-2 and TRBJ1-2; D not certain. Germline V CDR1 and CDR2: SGHAT, FQNNGV. Between the trimmed V and J ends, which lost 3 bases and 4 bases, there was a span of 9 bases. The CDR3 is 13 amino acids.

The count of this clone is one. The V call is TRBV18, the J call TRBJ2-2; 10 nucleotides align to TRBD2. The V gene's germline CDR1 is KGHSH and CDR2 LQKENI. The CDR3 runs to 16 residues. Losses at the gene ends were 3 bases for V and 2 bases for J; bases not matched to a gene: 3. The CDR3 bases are TGTGCCAGCTCACCTACTAGCGGGATTAACACCGGGGAGCTGTTTTTT. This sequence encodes CASSPTSGINTGELFF.

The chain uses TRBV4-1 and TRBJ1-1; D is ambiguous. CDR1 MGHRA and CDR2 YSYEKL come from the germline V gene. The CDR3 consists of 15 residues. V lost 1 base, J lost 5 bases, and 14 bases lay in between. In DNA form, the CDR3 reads TGCGCCAGCAGCCAAGCATCTGGGTGGGGAACTGAAGCTTTCTTT. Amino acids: CASSQASGWGTEAFF.

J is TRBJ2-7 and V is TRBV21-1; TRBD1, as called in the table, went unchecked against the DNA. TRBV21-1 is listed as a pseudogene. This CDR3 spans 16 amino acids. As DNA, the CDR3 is TGTGCCAGCAGCATGAGAGTACAGACAGGGGCCCACGAGCAGTACTTC. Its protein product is CASSMRVQTGAHEQYF.

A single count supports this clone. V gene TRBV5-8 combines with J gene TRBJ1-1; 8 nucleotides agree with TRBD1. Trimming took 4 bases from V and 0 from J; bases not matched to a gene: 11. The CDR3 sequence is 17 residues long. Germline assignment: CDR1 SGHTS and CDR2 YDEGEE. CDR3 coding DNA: TGTGCCAGCAGCCCCGGACAGGGCCCAGTTCTGAACACTGAAGCTTTCTTT. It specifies CASSPGQGPVLNTEAFF.

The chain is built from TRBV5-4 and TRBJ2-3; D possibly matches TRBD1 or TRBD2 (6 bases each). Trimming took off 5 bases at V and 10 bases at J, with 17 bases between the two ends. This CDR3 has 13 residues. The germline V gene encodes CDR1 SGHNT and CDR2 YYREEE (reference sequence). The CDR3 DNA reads TGTGCCAGCAGTTGGGGGGACACGTTTGCGCAGTATTTT. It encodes CASSWGDTFAQYF.

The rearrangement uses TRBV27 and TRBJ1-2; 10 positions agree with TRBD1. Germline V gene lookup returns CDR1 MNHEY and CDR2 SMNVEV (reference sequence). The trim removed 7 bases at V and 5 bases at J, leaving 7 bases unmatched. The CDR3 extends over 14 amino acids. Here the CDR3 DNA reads TGTGCCAGCACCCGACCGGGACAGGGGTATGGCTACACCTTC. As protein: CASTRPGQGYGYTF.

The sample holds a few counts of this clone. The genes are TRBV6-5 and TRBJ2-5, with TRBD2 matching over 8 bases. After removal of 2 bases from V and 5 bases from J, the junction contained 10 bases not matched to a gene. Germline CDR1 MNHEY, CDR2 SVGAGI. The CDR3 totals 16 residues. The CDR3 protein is CASSYKTGGRGETQYF. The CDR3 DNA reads TGTGCCAGCAGTTACAAAACGGGAGGGAGGGGGGAGACCCAGTACTTC.

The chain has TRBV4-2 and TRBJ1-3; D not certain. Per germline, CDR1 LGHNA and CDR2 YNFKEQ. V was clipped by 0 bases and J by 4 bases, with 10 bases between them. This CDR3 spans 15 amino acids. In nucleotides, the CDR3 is TGTGCCAGCAGCCAAGAGATTTCAAAGGGAAACACCATATATTTT. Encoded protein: CASSQEISKGNTIYF.

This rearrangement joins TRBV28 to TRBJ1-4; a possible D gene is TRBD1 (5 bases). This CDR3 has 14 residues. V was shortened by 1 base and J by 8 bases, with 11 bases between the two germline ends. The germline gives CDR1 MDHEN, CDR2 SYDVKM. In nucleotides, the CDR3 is TGTGCCAGCAGTTTATTGCAGGGTGGGGAAAAACTGTTTTTT. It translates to CASSLLQGGEKLFF. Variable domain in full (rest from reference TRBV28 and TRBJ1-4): DVKVTQSSRYLVKRTGEKVFLECVQDMDHENMFWYRQDPGLGLRLIYFSYDVKMKEKGDIPEGYSVSREKKERFSLILESASTNQTSMYLCASSLLQGGEKLFFGSGTQLSVL.

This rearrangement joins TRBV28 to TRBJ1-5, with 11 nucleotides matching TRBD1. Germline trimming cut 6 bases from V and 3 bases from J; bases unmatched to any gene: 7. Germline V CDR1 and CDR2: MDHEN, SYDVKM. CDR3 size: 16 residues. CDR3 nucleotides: TGTGCCAGCAGAAATCCGGGACAGGGGGACAATCAGCCCCAGCATTTT. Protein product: CASRNPGQGDNQPQHF.

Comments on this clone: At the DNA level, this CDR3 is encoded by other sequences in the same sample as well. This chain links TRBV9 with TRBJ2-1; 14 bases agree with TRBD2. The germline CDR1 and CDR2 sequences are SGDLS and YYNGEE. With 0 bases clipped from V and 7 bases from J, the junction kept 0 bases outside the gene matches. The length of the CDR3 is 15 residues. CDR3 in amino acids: CASSVGLAGGNEQFF. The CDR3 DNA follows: TGTGCCAGCAGCGTAGGACTAGCGGGAGGGAATGAGCAGTTCTTC.

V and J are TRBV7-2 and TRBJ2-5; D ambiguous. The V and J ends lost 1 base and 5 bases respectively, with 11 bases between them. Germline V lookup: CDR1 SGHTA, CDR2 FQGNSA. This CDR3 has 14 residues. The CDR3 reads CASSLVYGPETQYF. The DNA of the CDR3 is TGTGCCAGCAGCTTAGTATACGGGCCTGAGACCCAGTACTTC.

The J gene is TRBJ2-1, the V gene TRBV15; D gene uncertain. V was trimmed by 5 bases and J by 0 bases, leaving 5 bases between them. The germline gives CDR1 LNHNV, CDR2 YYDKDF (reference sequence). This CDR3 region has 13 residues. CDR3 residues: CATSGRSYNEQFF. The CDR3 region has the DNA TGTGCCACCAGCGGTCGCTCCTACAATGAGCAGTTCTTC.

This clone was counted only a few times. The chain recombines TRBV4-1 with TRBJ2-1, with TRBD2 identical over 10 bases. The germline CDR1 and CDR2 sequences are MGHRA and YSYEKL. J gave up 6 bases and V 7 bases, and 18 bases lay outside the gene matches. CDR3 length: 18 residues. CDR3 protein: CASTIGRLAGVSRNEQFF. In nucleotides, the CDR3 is TGCGCCAGCACCATAGGTCGGCTAGCGGGAGTTAGTCGCAATGAGCAGTTCTTC.

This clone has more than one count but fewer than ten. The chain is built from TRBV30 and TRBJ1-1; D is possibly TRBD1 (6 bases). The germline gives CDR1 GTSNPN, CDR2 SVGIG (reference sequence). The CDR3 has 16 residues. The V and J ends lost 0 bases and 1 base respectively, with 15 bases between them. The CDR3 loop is CAWSVRSGQTNTEAFF. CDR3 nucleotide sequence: TGTGCCTGGAGTGTTCGGTCTGGACAGACGAACACTGAAGCTTTCTTT.

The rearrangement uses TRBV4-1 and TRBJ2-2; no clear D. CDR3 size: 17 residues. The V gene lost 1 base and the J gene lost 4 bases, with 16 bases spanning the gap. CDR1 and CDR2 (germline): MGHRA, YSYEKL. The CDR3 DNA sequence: TGCGCCAGCAGCCAAGCGGCGGCGCGGTTAGGCACCGGGGAGCTGTTTTTT. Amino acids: CASSQAAARLGTGELFF.

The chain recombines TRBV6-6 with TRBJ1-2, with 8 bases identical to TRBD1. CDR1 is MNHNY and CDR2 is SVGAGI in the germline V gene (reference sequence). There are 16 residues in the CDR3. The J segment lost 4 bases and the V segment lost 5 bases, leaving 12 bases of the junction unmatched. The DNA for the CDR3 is TGTGCCAGCAGTACGTCACCAGGGGGCGCTGGCTATGGCTACACCTTC. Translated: CASSTSPGGAGYGYTF.

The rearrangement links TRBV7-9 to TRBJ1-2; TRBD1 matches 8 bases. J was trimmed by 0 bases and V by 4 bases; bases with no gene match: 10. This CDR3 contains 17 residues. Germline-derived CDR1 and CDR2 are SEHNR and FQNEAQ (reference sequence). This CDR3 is CASSSPGQARANYGYTF. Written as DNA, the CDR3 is TGTGCCAGCAGCTCACCGGGACAGGCCCGAGCTAACTATGGCTACACCTTC.

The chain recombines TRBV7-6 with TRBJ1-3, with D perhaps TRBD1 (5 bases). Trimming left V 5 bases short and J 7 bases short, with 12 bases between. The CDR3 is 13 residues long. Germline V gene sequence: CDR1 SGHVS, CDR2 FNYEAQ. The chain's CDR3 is CASSPGPTNTIYF. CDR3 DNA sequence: TGTGCCAGCAGCCCGGGACCGACGAACACCATATATTTT.

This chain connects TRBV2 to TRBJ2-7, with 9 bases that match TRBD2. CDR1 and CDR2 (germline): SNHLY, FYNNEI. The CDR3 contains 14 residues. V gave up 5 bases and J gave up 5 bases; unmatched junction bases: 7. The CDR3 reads CASSKSGRSDEQYF. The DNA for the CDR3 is TGTGCCAGCAGTAAAAGCGGGAGGTCTGACGAGCAGTACTTC.